Following are 13 T cell receptor beta chains from one sample sequenced in a study of a mutant IDH1 vaccine in newly diagnosed glioma. This table comes from immunoSEQ multiplex PCR, and its TCRdb copy is limited to in-frame clones, with some not included. The sample has fewer than 35,000 clones; around three quarters are singletons. Their target antigens are unknown. Time point denoted: week 35, safety follow-up. Every single dose of the vaccine, 300 ug of mutant IDH1 20-mer peptide, came with topical imiquimod. The specimen was PBMCs, collected from a glioma patient whose treatment included an IDH1 peptide vaccine. The receptors derive from a man in his fifties with glioma.

This clone was recorded once. The V and J genes are TRBV18 and TRBJ2-7; TRBD1 matches 10 bases. The CDR3 length is 14 residues. V trimming: 3 bases; J trimming: 2 bases; junction bases outside the gene matches: 1. Looked up from germline, CDR1 is KGHSH and CDR2 is LQKENI. CDR3 in DNA: TGTGCCAGCTCACCCGGGACAGGGGCCTACGAGCAGTACTTC. Its protein product is CASSPGTGAYEQYF.

The sample holds one count of this clone. This specimen includes other DNA sequences encoding the same CDR3. This chain connects TRBV5-1 to TRBJ1-6; perhaps TRBD1 as D (5 bases). V gave up 0 bases and J gave up 8 bases, with 9 bases separating them. The CDR3 covers 14 residues. Germline CDR1 and CDR2: SGHRS and YFSETQ. This CDR3 reads CASSLAGGYSPLHF. CDR3 nucleotide sequence: TGCGCCAGCAGCTTGGCCGGGGGTTATTCACCCCTCCACTTT.

The chain joins TRBV18 to TRBJ1-4, with a possible D match to TRBD1 (6 bases). In germline, CDR1 is KGHSH, CDR2 LQKENI. With 3 bases removed from V and 3 bases from J, the gap between germline ends came to 14 bases. This CDR3 is built from 16 residues. CDR3 loop: CASSPPGQGSNEKLFF. The CDR3 DNA reads TGTGCCAGCTCACCGCCCGGGCAGGGGTCTAATGAAAAACTGTTTTTT. The full variable domain, in which reference TRBV18 and TRBJ1-4 provide the parts outside the CDR3, is NAGVMQNPRHLVRRRGQEARLRCSPMKGHSHVYWYRQLPEEGLKFMVYLQKENIIDESGMPKERFSAEFPKEGPSILRIQQVVRGDSAAYFCASSPPGQGSNEKLFFGSGTQLSVL.

The chain couples TRBV4-1 to TRBJ2-3; TRBD1 might be the D (5 bases). Per the germline V gene, CDR1 is MGHRA and CDR2 is YSYEKL. Trimming removed 4 bases from V and 2 bases from J, with 10 bases in between. The CDR3 length is 14 residues. For the CDR3, the DNA is TGCGCCAGCAGCCTGGACACAAACACAGATACGCAGTATTTT. Its protein product is CASSLDTNTDTQYF.

This chain uses TRBV2 with TRBJ2-3; D is ambiguous. CDR1 SNHLY and CDR2 FYNNEI come from the germline V gene. This CDR3 contains 11 residues. V lost 5 bases and J lost 2, with 2 bases in between. CDR3 nucleotide sequence: TGTGCCAGCAGTCCCACAGATACGCAGTATTTT. As protein: CASSPTDTQYF. Complete variable domain (other parts from reference TRBV2 and TRBJ2-3): EPEVTQTPSHQVTQMGQEVILRCVPISNHLYFYWYRQILGQKVEFLVSFYNNEISEKSEIFDDQFSVERPDGSNFTLKIRSTKLEDSAMYFCASSPTDTQYFGPGTRLTVL.

This sequence joins TRBV5-4 and TRBJ2-2, with 13 bases aligning to TRBD2. CDR3 length: 19 amino acids. V trimming: 4 bases; J trimming: 5 bases; junction bases outside the gene matches: 14. Looked up from germline, CDR1 is SGHNT and CDR2 is YYREEE (reference sequence). As DNA, the CDR3 is TGTGCCAGCAGCACCACCACACTAGCGGGGGGGCCAGGGACCGGGGAGCTGTTTTTT. Its translation: CASSTTTLAGGPGTGELFF.

This CDR3 is CASSLGVTNDEQYF. The CDR3, as DNA: TGTGCCAGCAGCTTAGGGGTCACGAACGACGAGCAGTACTTC. The rearrangement joins TRBV7-9 to TRBJ2-7; D is undetermined. This CDR3 contains 14 residues. The ends were cut back, 1 base at V and 5 bases at J, with 12 bases in the middle. Germline V gene lookup returns CDR1 SEHNR and CDR2 FQNEAQ (reference sequence).

This clone was detected only once. The chain uses TRBV29-1 and TRBJ1-2, with D unresolved. CDR1 and CDR2 from the germline V gene are SQVTM and ANQGSEA. Trimming took 3 bases from V and 7 from J, leaving 9 bases between them. This CDR3 comprises 11 residues. CDR3 loop: CSVDLGFGYTF. CDR3 sequence (DNA): TGCAGCGTTGACCTGGGGTTTGGCTACACCTTC.

The chain uses TRBV7-8 and TRBJ1-1; no definite D call. The germline V gene encodes CDR1 SGHVS and CDR2 FQNEAQ. Trimming pared 3 bases from V and 1 base from J, leaving 9 bases between. This CDR3 has 14 residues. As DNA, the CDR3 is TGTGCCAGCAGCTTCGGGGAGTCGAACACTGAAGCTTTCTTT. It is translated as CASSFGESNTEAFF.

V is TRBV7-2 and J is TRBJ2-7, with TRBD2 matching over 9 bases. V lost 5 bases, J lost 5 bases, and 16 bases stayed unmatched. CDR1 and CDR2 from the germline V gene are SGHTA and FQGNSA. The CDR3 has 17 residues. The CDR3 loop is CASSRSGAGGHSDEQYF. Written as DNA, the CDR3 is TGTGCCAGCAGCCGTTCTGGAGCGGGGGGTCATAGCGACGAGCAGTACTTC.

The rearrangement joins TRBV2 to TRBJ2-2, with a tentative D call TRBD1 (5 bases). The CDR3 is 15 residues long. V gave up 7 bases and J gave up 4 bases, with 16 bases separating them. The germline V gene encodes CDR1 SNHLY and CDR2 FYNNEI. CDR3 amino acids: CASTSDTSSTGELFF. The CDR3 bases are TGTGCCAGCACATCGGACACCTCGAGCACCGGGGAGCTGTTTTTT.

The rearrangement joins TRBV28 to TRBJ1-4, with a possible D match to TRBD1 (6 bases). The V and J ends lost 1 base and 5 bases respectively, with 11 bases between them. In germline, CDR1 is MDHEN, CDR2 SYDVKM. The CDR3 consists of 15 residues. The chain's CDR3 is CASSLYGGPNEKLFF. The CDR3 nucleotides are TGTGCCAGCAGTTTATATGGGGGCCCCAATGAAAAACTGTTTTTT.

The CDR3 nucleotides read TGTGCCAGCAGCTTAGAGCGGAGCAATGAGCAGTTCTTC. The encoded protein is CASSLERSNEQFF. The rearrangement joins TRBV7-2 to TRBJ2-1; tentative D call: TRBD2 (5 bases). V was shortened by 1 base and J by 6 bases, with 7 bases between the two germline ends. The CDR3 is 13 residues long. Looked up from germline, CDR1 is SGHTA and CDR2 is FQGNSA. Based on the CDR3 plus reference TRBV7-2 and TRBJ2-1, the full variable domain is GAGVSQSPSNKVTEKGKDVELRCDPISGHTALYWYRQSLGQGLEFLIYFQGNSAPDKSGLPSDRFSAERTGGSVSTLTIQRTQQEDSAVYLCASSLERSNEQFFGPGTRLTVL.